This TCR beta chain was captured by sequencing in a study of blood T cells in healthy people across ages (dated by TCRdb to between 2014 and 2017). For the study in its entirety: In model experiments, template switching captured roughly one uniquely barcoded TCR beta cDNA molecule for every two T cells. Two additional independent replicas of 1 million unique cDNA reads from the same blood draw were analyzed for two donors (one aged 18 to 30 and one aged 80 or older). To track age-related changes in TCR beta repertoire diversity, the study relied on deep sequencing normalized with unique cDNA molecular identifiers. Donors were grouped into four age groups: young (average 16 years), middle-aged (39), aged (over 55) and long-lived (about 90). To avoid experimental bias, donors of different ages were randomly spread across the sequencing lanes. On the study overall, not on this receptor specifically: Compared with the aged group, more naive CD4+ T cells, fewer expanded clones and increased TCR diversity were shown by the long-lived group, suggesting age selection. Bulk unsorted PBMC profiling prevented conclusive comparison of naive and antigen-experienced compartments. There was a strong correlation between observed TCR beta diversity and the percentage of naive T cells measured by flow cytometry. Estimates of total diversity from one million sequenced T cells were regarded as lower bounds and underestimates. Because donor CMV infection status was unknown, age-related changes in expanded clonotypes were potentially confounded. Observed TCR beta diversity per million T cells fell roughly linearly with age, and a significant reduction was already apparent by age about 36.

A few counts support this clonotype. Its specific antigen is unknown. There are no base qualities to consult, and no much larger clone falls within one base. The germline V gene supplies CDR1 MDHEN and CDR2 SYDVKM. The cysteine opens and the phenylalanine closes a CDR3 of 15 amino acids. The retained sequence is limited to the CDR3, 45 bases, with the frame set at the first base. Systemically healthy Caucasian individuals from Russia, 39 in total and aged about 6 to 100 years, were included as donors. Roughly 11 milliliters of peripheral blood were drawn from each donor into EDTA-treated Vacutainer tubes. Ficoll-Paque density-gradient centrifugation was used to isolate PBMCs, with at least 6 million obtained per sample. Trizol reagent was used to extract total RNA from the PBMCs, yielding at least 5.5 micrograms per sample. For every donor, flow cytometry on a PBMC aliquot measured the percentage of naive CD45RAhigh/CD27high T cells.

The method was 5' RACE. Sequencing was carried out with an Illumina HiSeq 2500. A second PCR of about 7 to 12 cycles was run with a J-beta primer mix and a sample-barcoded 5' primer. Each TCR beta cDNA molecule received a unique molecular identifier from a template-switch 5' adaptor carrying 12 random nucleotides. At least 2.5 million CDR3-containing paired-end reads were obtained from each sample. First-strand cDNA was synthesized from all RNA with the Mint cDNA synthesis kit, primed by a TRBC-specific oligonucleotide. After uracil-DNA glycosylase treatment, a first 18-cycle PCR used universal primers M1SS and BC2_uni_R on all cDNA. Processing in the source paper ran as follows. For normalization, 1 million high-quality reads were randomly selected from each sample, with every read carrying a distinct molecular identifier. Instead of being binned into consensus sequences, reads that shared molecular identifiers were thrown out. MiTCR, with a Q25 quality threshold and the strictest error-elimination algorithm, was used for CDR3 identification, clonotype clustering and error correction. A nonparametric unseen species model with Euler transformation was used to estimate lower-bound total TCR beta diversity. The public reads were run again by TCRdb, first through fastp at Q25 and then through MiXCR, and only productive beta chains were kept. Duplicate CDR3 protein sequences are folded into a single record with the most common DNA and genes. For this entry, the V and J calls and clone size follow TCRdb and not the study's own pipeline. The sample table contains about 680,000 distinct CDR3 sequences; only one count was recorded for around 49% of them. The biggest ten clones account for 25% to 35% of the sample.

The V and J segments used are TRBV28 and TRBJ2-5; a stretch of 14 junction bases matches TRBD2. The tail of the sequence fits TRBJ2-7 better, so the J call may be wrong. The TCR originated in a woman aged 60 to 75 in good health. Sequenced input: blood. The sequence in DNA is TGTGCCAGCAGCTCAGGGACTAGCGGGAGAGGCGAGCAGTACTTC. It is translated as CASSSGTSGRGEQYF.